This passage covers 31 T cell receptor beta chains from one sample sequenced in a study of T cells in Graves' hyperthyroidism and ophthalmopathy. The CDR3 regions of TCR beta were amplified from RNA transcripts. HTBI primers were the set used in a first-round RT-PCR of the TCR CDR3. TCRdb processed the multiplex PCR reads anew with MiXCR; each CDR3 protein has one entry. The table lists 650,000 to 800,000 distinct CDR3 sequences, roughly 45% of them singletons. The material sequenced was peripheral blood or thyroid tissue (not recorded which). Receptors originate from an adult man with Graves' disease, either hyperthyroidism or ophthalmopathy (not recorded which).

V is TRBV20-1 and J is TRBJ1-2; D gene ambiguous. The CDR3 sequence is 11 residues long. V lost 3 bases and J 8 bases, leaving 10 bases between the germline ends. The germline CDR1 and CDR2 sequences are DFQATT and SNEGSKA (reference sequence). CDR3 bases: TGCAGTGCTAGGATAGCGGGGGGCTACACCTTC. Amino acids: CSARIAGGYTF.

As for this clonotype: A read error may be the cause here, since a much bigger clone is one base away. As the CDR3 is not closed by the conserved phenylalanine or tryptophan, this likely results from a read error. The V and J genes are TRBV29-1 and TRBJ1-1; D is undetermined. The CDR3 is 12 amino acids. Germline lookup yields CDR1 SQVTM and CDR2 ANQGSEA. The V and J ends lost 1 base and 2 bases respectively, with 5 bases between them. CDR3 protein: CSVEVRNTEAFL. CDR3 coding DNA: TGCAGCGTTGAAGTTCGCAACACTGAAGCTTTCCTT.

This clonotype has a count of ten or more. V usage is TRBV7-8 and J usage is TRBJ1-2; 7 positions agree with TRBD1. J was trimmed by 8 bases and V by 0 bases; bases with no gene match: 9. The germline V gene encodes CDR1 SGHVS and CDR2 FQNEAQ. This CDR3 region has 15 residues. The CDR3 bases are TGTGCCAGCAGCTTAGCCGGGACAGATGAGTTGGGCTACACCTTC. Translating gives CASSLAGTDELGYTF.

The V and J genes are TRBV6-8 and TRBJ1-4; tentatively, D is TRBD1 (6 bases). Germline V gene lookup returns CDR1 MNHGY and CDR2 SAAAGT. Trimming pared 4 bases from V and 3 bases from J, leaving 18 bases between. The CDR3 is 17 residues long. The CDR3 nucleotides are TGTGCCAGCAGTTTCCATTCTGGGGGCTCAGCTAATGAAAAACTGTTTTTT. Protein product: CASSFHSGGSANEKLFF.

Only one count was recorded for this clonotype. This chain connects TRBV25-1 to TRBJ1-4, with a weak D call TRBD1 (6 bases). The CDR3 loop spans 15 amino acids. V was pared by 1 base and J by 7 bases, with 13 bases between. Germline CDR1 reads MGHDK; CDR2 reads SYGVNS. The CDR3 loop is CASSELTGGSEKLFF. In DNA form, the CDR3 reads TGTGCCAGCAGTGAATTGACCGGGGGCAGTGAAAAACTGTTTTTT.

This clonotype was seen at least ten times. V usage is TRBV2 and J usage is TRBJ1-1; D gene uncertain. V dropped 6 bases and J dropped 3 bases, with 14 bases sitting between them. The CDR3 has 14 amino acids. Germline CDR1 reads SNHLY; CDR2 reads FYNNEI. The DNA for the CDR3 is TGTGCCAGCAGCTGGACGGGCCCGGACACTGAAGCTTTCTTT. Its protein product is CASSWTGPDTEAFF.

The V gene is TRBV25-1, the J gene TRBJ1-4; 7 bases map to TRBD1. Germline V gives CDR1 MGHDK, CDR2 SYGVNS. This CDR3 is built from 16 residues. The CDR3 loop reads CASGTTLGTANEKLFF. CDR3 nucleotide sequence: TGTGCTAGTGGTACCACACTCGGGACAGCTAATGAAAAACTGTTTTTT. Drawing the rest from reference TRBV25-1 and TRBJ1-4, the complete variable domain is EADIYQTPRYLVIGTGKKITLECSQTMGHDKMYWYQQDPGMELHLIHYSYGVNSTEKGDLSSESTVSRIRTEHFPLTLESARPSHTSQYLCASGTTLGTANEKLFFGSGTQLSVL.

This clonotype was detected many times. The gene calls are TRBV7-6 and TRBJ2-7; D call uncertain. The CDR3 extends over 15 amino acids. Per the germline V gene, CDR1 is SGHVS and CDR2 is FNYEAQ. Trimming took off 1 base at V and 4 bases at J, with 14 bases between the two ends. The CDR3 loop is CASSLEVDGTYEQYF. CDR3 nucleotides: TGTGCCAGCAGCTTAGAGGTCGACGGAACTTACGAGCAGTACTTC. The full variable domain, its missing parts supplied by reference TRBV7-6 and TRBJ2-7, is GAGVSQSPRYKVTKRGQDVALRCDPISGHVSLYWYRQALGQGPEFLTYFNYEAQQDKSGLPNDRFSAERPEGSISTLTIQRTEQRDSAMYRCASSLEVDGTYEQYFGPGTRLTVT.

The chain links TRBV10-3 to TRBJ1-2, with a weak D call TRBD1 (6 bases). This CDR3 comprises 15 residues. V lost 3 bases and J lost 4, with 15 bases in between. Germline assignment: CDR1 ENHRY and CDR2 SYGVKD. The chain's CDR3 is CAISDQRQDPYGYTF. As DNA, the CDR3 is TGTGCCATCAGTGATCAGAGACAGGATCCCTATGGCTACACCTTC.

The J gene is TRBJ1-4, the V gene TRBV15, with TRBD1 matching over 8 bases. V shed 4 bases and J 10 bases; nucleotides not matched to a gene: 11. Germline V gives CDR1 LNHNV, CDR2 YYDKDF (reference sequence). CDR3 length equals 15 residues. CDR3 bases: TGTGCCACCAGCACGTACAGGGGGACATCTGGAAAACTGTTTTTT. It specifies CATSTYRGTSGKLFF.

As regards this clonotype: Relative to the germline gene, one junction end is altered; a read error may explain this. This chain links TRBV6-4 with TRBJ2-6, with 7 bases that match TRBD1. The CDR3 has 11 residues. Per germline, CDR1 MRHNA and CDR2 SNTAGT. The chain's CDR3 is CAMGTANTEAF. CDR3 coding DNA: TGTGCCATGGGGACAGCCAACACTGAAGCTTTC.

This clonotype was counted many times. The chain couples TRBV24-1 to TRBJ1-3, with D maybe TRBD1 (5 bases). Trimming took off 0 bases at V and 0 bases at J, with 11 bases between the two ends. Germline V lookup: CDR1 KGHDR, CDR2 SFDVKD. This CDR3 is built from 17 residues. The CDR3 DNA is TGTGCCACCAGTGATTTGCGTGGGGGAATCTCTGGAAACACCATATATTTT. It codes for CATSDLRGGISGNTIYF.

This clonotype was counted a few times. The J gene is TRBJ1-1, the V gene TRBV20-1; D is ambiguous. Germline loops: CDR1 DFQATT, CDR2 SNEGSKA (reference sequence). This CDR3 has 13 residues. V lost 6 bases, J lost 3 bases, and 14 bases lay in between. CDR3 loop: CSAVARWDTEAFF. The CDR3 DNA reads TGCAGTGCAGTAGCACGGTGGGACACTGAAGCTTTCTTT.

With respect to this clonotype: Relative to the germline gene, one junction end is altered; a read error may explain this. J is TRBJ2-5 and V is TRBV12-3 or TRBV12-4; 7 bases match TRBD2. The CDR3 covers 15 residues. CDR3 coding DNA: TGTGCCAGCAGTGTAGCGGGCTTTGAACAAGAGACCCAGTACTTC. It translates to CASSVAGFEQETQYF.

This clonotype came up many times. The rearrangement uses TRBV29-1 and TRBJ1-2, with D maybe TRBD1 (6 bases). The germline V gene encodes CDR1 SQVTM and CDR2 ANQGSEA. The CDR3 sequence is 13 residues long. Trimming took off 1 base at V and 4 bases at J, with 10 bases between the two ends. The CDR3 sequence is CSVEGTETYGYTF. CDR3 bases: TGCAGCGTTGAAGGGACAGAGACCTATGGCTACACCTTC.

The DNA of the CDR3 is TGTGCCAGCAGCCAGACGGCTTCGGAAGCTTTCTTT. This encodes CASSQTASEAFF. The V and J genes are TRBV14 and TRBJ1-1; D not certain. This CDR3 comprises 12 residues. Germline V gene sequence: CDR1 SGHDN, CDR2 FVKESK. Deletions cut 3 bases from V and 8 bases from J, with 10 bases between.

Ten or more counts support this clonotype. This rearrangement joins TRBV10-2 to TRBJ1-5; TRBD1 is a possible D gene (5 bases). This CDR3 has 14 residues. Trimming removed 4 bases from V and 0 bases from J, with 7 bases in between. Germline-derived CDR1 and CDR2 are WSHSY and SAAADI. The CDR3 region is CASSGQISNQPQHF. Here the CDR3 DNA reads TGCGCCAGCAGTGGACAGATTAGCAATCAGCCCCAGCATTTT.

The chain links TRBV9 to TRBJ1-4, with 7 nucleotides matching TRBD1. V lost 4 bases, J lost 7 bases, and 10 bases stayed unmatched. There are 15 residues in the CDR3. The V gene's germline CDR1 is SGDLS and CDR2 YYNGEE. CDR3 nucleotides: TGTGCCAGCAGCCAAGGCGTGGGACAGAGTGAAAAACTGTTTTTT. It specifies CASSQGVGQSEKLFF.

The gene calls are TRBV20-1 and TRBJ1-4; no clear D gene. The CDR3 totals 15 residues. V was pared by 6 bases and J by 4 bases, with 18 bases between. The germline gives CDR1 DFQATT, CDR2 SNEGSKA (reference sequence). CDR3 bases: TGCAGTGCGGCCGGGCTCCAAGATCATAATGAAAAACTGTTTTTT. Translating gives CSAAGLQDHNEKLFF.

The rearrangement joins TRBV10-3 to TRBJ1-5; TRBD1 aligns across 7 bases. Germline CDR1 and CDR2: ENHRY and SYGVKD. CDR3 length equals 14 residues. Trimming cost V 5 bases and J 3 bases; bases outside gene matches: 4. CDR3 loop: CAISPTGSNQPQHF. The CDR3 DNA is TGTGCCATCAGTCCGACAGGGTCCAATCAGCCCCAGCATTTT.

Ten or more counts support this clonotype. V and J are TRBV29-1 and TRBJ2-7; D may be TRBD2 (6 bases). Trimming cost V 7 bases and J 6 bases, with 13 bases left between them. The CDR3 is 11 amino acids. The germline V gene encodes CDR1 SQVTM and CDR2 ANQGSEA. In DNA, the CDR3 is TGCAGCGCTGGGGGGACGGGCGAGCAGTACTTC. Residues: CSAGGTGEQYF.

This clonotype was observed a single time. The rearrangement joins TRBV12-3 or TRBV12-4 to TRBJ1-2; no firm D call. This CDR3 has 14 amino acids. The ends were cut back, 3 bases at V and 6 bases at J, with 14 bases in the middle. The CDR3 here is CASSFEGPKDGYTF. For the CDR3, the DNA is TGTGCCAGCAGTTTCGAGGGCCCCAAGGATGGCTACACCTTC.

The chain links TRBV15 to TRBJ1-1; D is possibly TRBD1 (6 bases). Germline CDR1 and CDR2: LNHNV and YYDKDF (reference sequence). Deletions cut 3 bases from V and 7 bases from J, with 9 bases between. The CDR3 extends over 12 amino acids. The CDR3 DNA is TGTGCCACCAGCAGGAGGGGGGTTGAAGCTTTCTTT. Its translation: CATSRRGVEAFF.

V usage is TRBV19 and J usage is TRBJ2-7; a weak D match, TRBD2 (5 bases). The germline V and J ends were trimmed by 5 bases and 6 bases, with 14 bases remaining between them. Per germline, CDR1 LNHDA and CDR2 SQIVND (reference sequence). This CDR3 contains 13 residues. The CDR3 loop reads CASSAGMFGEQYF. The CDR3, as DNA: TGTGCCAGTAGTGCCGGGATGTTTGGCGAGCAGTACTTC.

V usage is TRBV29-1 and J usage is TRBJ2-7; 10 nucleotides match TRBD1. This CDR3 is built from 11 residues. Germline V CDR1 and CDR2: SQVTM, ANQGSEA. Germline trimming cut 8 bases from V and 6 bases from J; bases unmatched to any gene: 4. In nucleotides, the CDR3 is TGCAGCCTACGGACAGGGGGCGAGCAGTACTTC. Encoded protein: CSLRTGGEQYF.

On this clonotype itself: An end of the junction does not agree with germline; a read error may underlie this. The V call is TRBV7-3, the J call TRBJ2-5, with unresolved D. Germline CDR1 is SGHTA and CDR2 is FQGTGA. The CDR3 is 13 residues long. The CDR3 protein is CASSLNSQGTQYF. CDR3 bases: TGTGCCAGCAGCTTAAACTCCCAAGGGACCCAGTACTTC. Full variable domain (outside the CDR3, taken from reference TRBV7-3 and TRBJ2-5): GAGVSQTPSNKVTEKGKYVELRCDPISGHTALYWYRQSLGQGPEFLIYFQGTGAADDSGLPNDRFFAVRPEGSVSTLKIQRTERGDSAVYLCASSLNSQGTQYFGPGTRLLVL.

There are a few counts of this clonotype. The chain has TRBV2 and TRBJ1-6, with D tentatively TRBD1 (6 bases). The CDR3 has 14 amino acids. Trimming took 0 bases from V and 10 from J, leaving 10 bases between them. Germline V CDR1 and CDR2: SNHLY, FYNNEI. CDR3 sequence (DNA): TGTGCCAGCAGTGAAGCGGGGGCCAACTCACCCCTCCACTTT. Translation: CASSEAGANSPLHF. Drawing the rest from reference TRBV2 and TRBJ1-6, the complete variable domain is EPEVTQTPSHQVTQMGQEVILRCVPISNHLYFYWYRQILGQKVEFLVSFYNNEISEKSEIFDDQFSVERPDGSNFTLKIRSTKLEDSAMYFCASSEAGANSPLHFGNGTRLTVT.

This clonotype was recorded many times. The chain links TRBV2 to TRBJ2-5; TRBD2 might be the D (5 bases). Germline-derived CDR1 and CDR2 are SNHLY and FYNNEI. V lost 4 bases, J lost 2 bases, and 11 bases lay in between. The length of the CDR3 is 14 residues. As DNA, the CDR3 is TGTGCCAGCAGTGTAGGCGAGGGACAAGAGACCCAGTACTTC. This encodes CASSVGEGQETQYF.

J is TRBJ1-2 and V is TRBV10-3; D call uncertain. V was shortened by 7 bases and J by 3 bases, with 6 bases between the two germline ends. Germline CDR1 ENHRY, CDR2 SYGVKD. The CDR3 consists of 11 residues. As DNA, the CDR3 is TGTGCCATCACTGGGGACTATGGCTACACCTTC. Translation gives CAITGDYGYTF.

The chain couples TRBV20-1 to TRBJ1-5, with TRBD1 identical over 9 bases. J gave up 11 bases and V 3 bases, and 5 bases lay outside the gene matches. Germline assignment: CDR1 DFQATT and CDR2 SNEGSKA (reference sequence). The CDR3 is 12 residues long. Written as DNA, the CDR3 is TGCAGTGCTAGTGGGACAGGGAGAGCCCAGCATTTT. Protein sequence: CSASGTGRAQHF.

The CDR3 loop is CASIFRRGTNTEAFF. The CDR3 nucleotides read TGTGCCAGCATCTTTCGAAGGGGCACGAACACTGAAGCTTTCTTT. The chain has TRBV12-3 or TRBV12-4 and TRBJ1-1; D is perhaps TRBD1 (5 bases). The V end lost 7 bases, the J end lost 1 base, and 16 bases lay between the germline ends. The CDR3 totals 15 residues.